This T cell receptor (beta chain) originates from a study of T cells expressing NK-cell markers. With the 5' RACE reads reprocessed, TCRdb shows one record per CDR3 protein and no DNA. The sample yields more than 120,000 distinct CDR3 sequences, of which the top ten take up 9% to 15%. The CDR3 contains 12 residues. Germline CDR1 reads SEHNR; CDR2 reads FQNEAQ (reference sequence). The sample comprised blood T cells: a sorted CD56 or NKG2C T cell subset, CD4+ or CD8+ T cells, or bulk PBMC T cells (not recorded which). The gene calls are TRBV7-9 and TRBJ2-1; TCRdb indicates TRBD1, and absent DNA this call remains unverified. This receptor was identified in a man aged 18 to 29 in good health. CDR3: CARDGAYNEQFF.